A selection of T cell receptor beta chains follows, all from one sample in a study of cytomegalovirus exposure and HLA in healthy donors. Profiled with immunoSEQ multiplex PCR; TCRdb holds only in-frame clones, not every one. The data show some 130,000 clones, approximately 80% seen once. The sample consisted of PBMCs. The receptors were gathered from a man in his thirties or forties in good health and CMV-seronegative. Each CDR3 is given without its conserved first and last residue. D genes are given only for firm matches. Clone size is not always given. Where it is, it says once, few, many or a class for expanded clones.

d_gene	j_gene	v_gene	abundance	CDR3aa
TRBD1	TRBJ1-2	TRBV4-1	.	ASSQGRLWPGQGAGGYT
.	TRBJ1-1	TRBV10-3	.	AISESRGTEAF
TRBD2	TRBJ2-1	TRBV5-1	.	ASSLTSGVINEQF
.	TRBJ1-1	TRBV7-9	.	ASSLARRGNTEAF
.	TRBJ2-2	TRBV5-4	.	ASSLASGELF
TRBD2	TRBJ2-3	TRBV18	.	ASSPGTSGSPTATQY
TRBD1	TRBJ1-2	TRBV5-6	many	ASSFRDRGRGVNGYT
.	TRBJ1-1	TRBV5-6	.	ASSLGFGGGTEAF
TRBD1	TRBJ2-5	TRBV7-9	.	ASSPTGTETQY
.	TRBJ2-7	TRBV21-1	few	ASSNQNRGRESSYEQY
TRBD2	TRBJ2-5	TRBV27	few	ASSPLTSGLQETQY
TRBD2	TRBJ2-1	TRBV6-5	.	ASSRTSGRGNEQF
.	TRBJ2-3	TRBV5-1	.	ASSLDIRTDTQY
TRBD1	TRBJ1-5	TRBV2	.	ASSWDRGPGGGQPQH
.	TRBJ1-1	TRBV7-2	.	ASSSQGNTEAF
.	TRBJ1-3	TRBV28	.	ASTRGPNSGNTIY
.	TRBJ1-1	TRBV6-6	.	ASSYRVTEAF
TRBD1	TRBJ2-5	TRBV7-6	.	ASSLGQGGGETQY
.	TRBJ2-1	TRBV7-9	.	ASSPYRGQF
TRBD1	TRBJ2-1	TRBV6-1	.	ASRRDRDSYNEQF
TRBD1	TRBJ1-5	TRBV18	.	ASSPDRGDGNQPQH
TRBD1	TRBJ2-1	TRBV5-1	.	ASSLRTGGNNEQF
TRBD2	TRBJ2-1	TRBV7-9	.	ASSPPGLAGPEQF
TRBD2	TRBJ2-7	TRBV7-9	.	ASSLRTSRNYEQY
TRBD1	TRBJ1-1	TRBV6-1	.	ASSVSGGSTEAF
.	TRBJ2-2	TRBV12-5	.	ATLTANTGELF
.	TRBJ2-7	TRBV7-8	.	ASSPGRVQGEQY
.	TRBJ1-1	TRBV7-2	few	ASSLVTGSPEAF
.	TRBJ2-5	TRBV7-6	.	ASSLGLAETQY
.	TRBJ2-7	TRBV5-1	.	ASSLVLAGEQY
.	TRBJ2-2	TRBV27	.	ASSLSGAGELF